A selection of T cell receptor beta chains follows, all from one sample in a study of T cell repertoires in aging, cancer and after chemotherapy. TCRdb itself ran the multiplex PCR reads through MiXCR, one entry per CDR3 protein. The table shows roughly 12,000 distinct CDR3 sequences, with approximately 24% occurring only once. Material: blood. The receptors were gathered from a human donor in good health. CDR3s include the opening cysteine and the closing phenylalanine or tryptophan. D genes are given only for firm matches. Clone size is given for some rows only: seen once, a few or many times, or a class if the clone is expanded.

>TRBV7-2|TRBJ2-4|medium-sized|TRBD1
TGTGCCAGCAGCCCACAGGGGCGGGAAAACATTCAGTACTTC
CASSPQGRENIQYF
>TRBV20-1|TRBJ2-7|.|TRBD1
TGCAGTGCTAAGCCGGGACAGGGGGCCGAGCAGTACTTC
CSAKPGQGAEQYF
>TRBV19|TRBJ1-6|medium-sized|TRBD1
TGTGCCAGTAGGACAGGGGTTAATTCACCCCTCCACTTT
CASRTGVNSPLHF
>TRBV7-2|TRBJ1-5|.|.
TGTGCCAGCAGCTTAGTGAATCAGCCCCAGCATTTT
CASSLVNQPQHF
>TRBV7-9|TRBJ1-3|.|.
TGTGCCAGCAGCTTAGACAGGGCGTCTGAAAACACCATATATTTT
CASSLDRASENTIYF
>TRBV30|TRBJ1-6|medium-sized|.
TGTGCCTGGAGGGGGACCGGGACACAGAATTCACCCCTCCACTTT
CAWRGTGTQNSPLHF
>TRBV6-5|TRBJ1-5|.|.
TGTGCCAGCAGTTACGACCGGGGTCAGCCCCAGCATTTT
CASSYDRGQPQHF
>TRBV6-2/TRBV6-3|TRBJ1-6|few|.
TGTGCCAGCAGTCCTCGGCGCGGGGGGCCCCTTAATTCACCCCTCCACTTT
CASSPRRGGPLNSPLHF
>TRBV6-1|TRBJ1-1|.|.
TGTGCCAGCAGTTTACTACAGGGTGTCGAAGCTTTCTTT
CASSLLQGVEAFF
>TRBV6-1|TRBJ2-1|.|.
TGTGCCAGCAGTGAAGCGGACGGCTCCTACAATGAGCAGTTCTTC
CASSEADGSYNEQFF
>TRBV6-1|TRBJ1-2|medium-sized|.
TGTGCCAGCAGGACTGACCGGAACTATGGCTACACCTTC
CASRTDRNYGYTF
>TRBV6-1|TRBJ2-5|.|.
TGTGCCAGCAGTGTCACACCGAGCCGGGGGACCCAGTACTTC
CASSVTPSRGTQYF
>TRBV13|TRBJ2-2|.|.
TGTGCCAGCAGCTTACAGGGGGAGCTGTTTTTT
CASSLQGELFF
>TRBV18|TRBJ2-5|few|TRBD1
TGTGCCAGCTCACCGCCCGGGACAGAAGAGACCCAGTACTTC
CASSPPGTEETQYF
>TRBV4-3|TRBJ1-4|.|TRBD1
TGCGCCAGCAGCCAAGATACAGGCAGGGGGCCGAATAATGAAAAACTGTTTTTT
CASSQDTGRGPNNEKLFF
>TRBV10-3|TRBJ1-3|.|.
TGTGCCATCAGTGATTTCCCTGGAAACACCATATATTTT
CAISDFPGNTIYF
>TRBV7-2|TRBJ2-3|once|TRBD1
TGCGCCAGCAGCTTAACCGGGACAGGGGTTAGAACAGATACGCAGTATTTT
CASSLTGTGVRTDTQYF
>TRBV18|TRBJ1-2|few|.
TGTGCCAGCTCACCCCTCCCTTTCAGTAACTATGGCTACACCTTC
CASSPLPFSNYGYTF
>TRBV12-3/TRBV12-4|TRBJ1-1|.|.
TGTGCCAGCAGTTTATCTGGAGTAGGAGGGAAGAACACTGAAGCTTTCTTT
CASSLSGVGGKNTEAFF
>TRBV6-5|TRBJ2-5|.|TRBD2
TGTGCCAGCAGTCGGTCCCCTCGCCCGCGGGGGGGCTGGGAGACCCAGTACTTC
CASSRSPRPRGGWETQYF
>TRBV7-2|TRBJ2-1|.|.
TGTGCCAGCAGTGGGGGGCTGGGGGAGTTCTTC
CASSGGLGEFF
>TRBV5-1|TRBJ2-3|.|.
TGCGCCAGCAGCCCTGGACTGAACTCAGATACGCAGTATTTT
CASSPGLNSDTQYF
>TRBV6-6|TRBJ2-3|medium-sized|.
TGTGCCAGCAGTAACCGACCGGGTGGCACAGATACGCAGTATTTT
CASSNRPGGTDTQYF
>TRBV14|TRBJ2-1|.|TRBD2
TGTGCCAGCAGCCAAGATCGGGAGACCCTGGCGGGACTATTGCAGTGGAATGAGCAGTTCTTC
CASSQDRETLAGLLQWNEQFF
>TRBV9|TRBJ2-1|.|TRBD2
TGTGCCAGCAGCCCCAGACTAGCGGGGTACAATGAGCAGTTCTTC
CASSPRLAGYNEQFF
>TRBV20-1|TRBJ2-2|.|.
TGCAGTGCTAGAGATCGTCAGGGTTTTTTCGGGGAGCTGTTTTTT
CSARDRQGFFGELFF
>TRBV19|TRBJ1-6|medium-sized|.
TGTGCCAGTAGTATAGTCAGGGGTAATTCACCCCTCCACTTT
CASSIVRGNSPLHF
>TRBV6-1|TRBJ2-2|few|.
TGTGCCAGCTCCTACTACTCCACCGGGGAGCTGTTTTTT
CASSYYSTGELFF
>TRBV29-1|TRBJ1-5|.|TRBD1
TGCAGCGCCGGACAGGTCCCACATCAGCCCCAGCATTTT
CSAGQVPHQPQHF
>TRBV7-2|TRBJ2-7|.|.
TGTGCCAGCAGCTTAAGACTGTACTACGAGCAGTACTTC
CASSLRLYYEQYF
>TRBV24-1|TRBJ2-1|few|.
TGTGCCACCTCGAGAGGGCGTCAGGGAGGTGGTGAGCAGTTCTTC
CATSRGRQGGGEQFF
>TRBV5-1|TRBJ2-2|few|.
TGCGCCAGCAGACTTCAAAGAGCGGCCGGGGAGCTGTTTTTT
CASRLQRAAGELFF
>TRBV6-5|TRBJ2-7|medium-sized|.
TGTGCCAGCAGTTCTCCTGTAGGGGGTGGCTACGAGCAGTACTTC
CASSSPVGGGYEQYF
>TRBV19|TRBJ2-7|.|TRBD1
TGTGCCAGTAGTACGGACAGGGCCCACGAGCAGTACTTC
CASSTDRAHEQYF
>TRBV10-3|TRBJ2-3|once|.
TGTGCCAGCAGTTACTCGGGGCTAGGGTCAGATACGCAGTATTTT
CASSYSGLGSDTQYF
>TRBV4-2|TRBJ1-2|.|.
TGCGCCAGCAGCCCTAACAGACTCTCAAACTATGGCTACACCTTC
CASSPNRLSNYGYTF
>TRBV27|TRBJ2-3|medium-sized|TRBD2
TGTGCCAGCAGTCTAGCGGGGGCCACGCCGGATACGCAGTATTTT
CASSLAGATPDTQYF
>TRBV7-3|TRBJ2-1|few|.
TGTGCCAGCAGCTTAACCCCGGGACTCCAGACGGGCCTGGGAGATGAGCAGTTCTTC
CASSLTPGLQTGLGDEQFF
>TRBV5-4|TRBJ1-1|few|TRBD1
TGTGCCAGCAGCTTAGAGGGGGCGAGCACTGAAGCTTTCTTT
CASSLEGASTEAFF
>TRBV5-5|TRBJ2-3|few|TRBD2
TGTGTCAGCATGAAGCGGGGGGGAGATACGCAGTATTTT
CVSMKRGGDTQYF
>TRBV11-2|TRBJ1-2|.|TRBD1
TGTGCCAGCAGCGCGGGACAGGGGCCTAACTATGGCTACACCTTC
CASSAGQGPNYGYTF
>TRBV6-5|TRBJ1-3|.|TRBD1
TGTGCCAGCAGTTACGGACAGGGGTATGGAAACACCATATATTTT
CASSYGQGYGNTIYF